The clone carrying this T cell receptor beta chain was observed a handful of times. CDR1 is SGHTA, CDR2 FQGTGA, per germline. After removal of 4 bases from V and 9 bases from J, the junction contained 8 bases not matched to a gene. This CDR3 is 13 amino acids long. Method: immunoSEQ multiplex PCR; TCRdb's copy keeps in-frame clones and lacks some. The profile covers roughly 68,000 clones, with 80% to 90% appearing a single time and around a tenth taken by the ten largest. The sample is drawn from a study of blood T cell repertoires in COVID-19. Study information: Acute-phase and convalescent COVID-19 samples originated in the United States, Italy and Spain. PBMCs, B-cell-depleted T cells, or T cells provided the cDNA or gDNA that made up the material.

The sequenced sample consisted of peripheral blood. J is TRBJ2-5 and V is TRBV7-3; 7 bases align to TRBD2. The clonotype was recovered from a human donor in a cohort sampled during active COVID-19. CDR3 DNA sequence: TGTGCCAGCAGCTCAAGTCCTGGGGGGGCCCAGTACTTC. Translated, it gives CASSSSPGGAQYF.